The 29 T cell receptor beta chains below all came from one sample that was sequenced in a study of cytomegalovirus exposure and HLA in healthy donors. PCR employed 60 Vbeta and 13 Jbeta primers. Here immunoSEQ multiplex PCR was the method, and the copy in TCRdb shows in-frame clones only, minus some. The sample consists of 90,000 to 130,000 clones, about three quarters of them appearing once. The sequenced sample consisted of PBMCs. These receptors came from a woman aged 25 to 39 in good health and CMV-seronegative.

This rearrangement joins TRBV6-1 to TRBJ1-2, with D possibly matching TRBD1 (6 bases). Germline V lookup: CDR1 MNHNS, CDR2 SASEGT. The CDR3 totals 13 residues. The V gene lost 4 bases and the J gene lost 4 bases, with 10 bases spanning the gap. Here the CDR3 reads CASSGRQAYGYTF. CDR3 nucleotide sequence: TGTGCCAGCAGTGGGCGACAGGCCTATGGCTACACCTTC.

In the case of this clone: The sample holds other DNA sequences that translate to the same CDR3. CDR3 DNA sequence: TGTGCCTGGAGTGATAGCTCCTACGAGCAGTACTTC. This translates into CAWSDSSYEQYF. The V call is TRBV30, the J call TRBJ2-7; no definite D call. The germline V and J ends were trimmed by 1 base and 0 bases, with 4 bases remaining between them. The length of the CDR3 is 12 residues. The germline V gene encodes CDR1 GTSNPN and CDR2 SVGIG (reference sequence).

The chain has TRBV6-5 and TRBJ2-7, with TRBD1 matching over 7 bases. Germline V CDR1 and CDR2: MNHEY, SVGAGI. The CDR3 spans 14 residues. Unmatched junction bases numbered 7, after V lost 5 bases and J lost 3 bases. This CDR3 is CASSIDRAYYEQYF. In DNA, the CDR3 is TGTGCCAGCAGTATAGACAGGGCCTACTACGAGCAGTACTTC.

This clone was seen more than once but under ten times. The J gene is TRBJ1-2, the V gene TRBV2, with no clear D. V dropped 8 bases and J dropped 4 bases, with 20 bases sitting between them. The CDR3 is made up of 15 amino acids. CDR1 is SNHLY and CDR2 is FYNNEI in the germline V gene. CDR3 protein: CASRRSGGEVYGYTF. CDR3 in DNA: TGTGCCAGCCGCCGAAGTGGAGGCGAGGTCTATGGCTACACCTTC.

The chain carries TRBV5-4 and TRBJ1-1; D may be TRBD1 (6 bases). Germline-derived CDR1 and CDR2 are SGHNT and YYREEE (reference sequence). The length of the CDR3 is 13 residues. Trimming took 6 bases from V and 1 from J, leaving 10 bases between them. CDR3 region: CASKPGQNTEAFF. The DNA for the CDR3 is TGTGCCAGCAAGCCGGGACAGAACACTGAAGCTTTCTTT.

This chain connects TRBV28 to TRBJ1-3, with no clear D. With 2 bases removed from V and 2 bases from J, the gap between germline ends came to 10 bases. Germline CDR1 MDHEN, CDR2 SYDVKM. This CDR3 spans 15 amino acids. The CDR3 here is CASSLIGSAGNTIYF. CDR3 nucleotides: TGTGCCAGCAGTTTAATTGGAAGCGCTGGAAACACCATATATTTT.

CDR3 region: CAISVQGVAEAFF. The CDR3 DNA reads as TGTGCCATCAGTGTTCAAGGGGTCGCTGAAGCTTTCTTT. This chain links TRBV10-3 with TRBJ1-1; maybe TRBD1 (5 bases). The CDR3 has 13 residues. Germline V gene sequence: CDR1 ENHRY, CDR2 SYGVKD. V was shortened by 4 bases and J by 6 bases, with 12 bases between the two germline ends.

V and J are TRBV4-2 and TRBJ2-5, with TRBD1 as a possible D gene (5 bases). This CDR3 has 13 amino acids. In germline, CDR1 is LGHNA, CDR2 YNFKEQ. The V end lost 3 bases, the J end lost 4 bases, and 9 bases lay between the germline ends. CDR3 protein: CASSQGHGETQYF. The CDR3 DNA reads as TGTGCCAGCAGCCAGGGGCATGGAGAGACCCAGTACTTC.

The chain carries TRBV29-1 and TRBJ1-1; a possible D gene is TRBD1 (6 bases). The CDR3 runs 13 residues. Trimming removed 4 bases from V and 2 bases from J, with 11 bases in between. Germline-derived CDR1 and CDR2 are SQVTM and ANQGSEA. The CDR3 loop is CSVGHRANTEAFF. The CDR3 DNA sequence: TGCAGCGTTGGCCACAGGGCAAACACTGAAGCTTTCTTT.

The chain has TRBV6-5 and TRBJ2-3; no firm D call. The CDR3 sequence is 13 residues long. Trimming removed 6 bases at V and 0 bases at J, with 7 bases between. Germline values: CDR1 MNHEY, CDR2 SVGAGI. DNA of the CDR3: TGTGCCAGCAGGGTGCGGAGCACAGATACGCAGTATTTT. Amino acids: CASRVRSTDTQYF.

The V gene is TRBV30, the J gene TRBJ1-3; TRBD1 matches at 7 bases. This CDR3 is 13 amino acids long. The V and J ends lost 7 bases and 2 bases, in that order; junction bases with no gene match: 5. Germline loops: CDR1 GTSNPN, CDR2 SVGIG (reference sequence). The CDR3, as DNA: TGTGCCTCCAGAGACAGGGCTGGAAACACCATATATTTT. Protein sequence: CASRDRAGNTIYF.

This chain links TRBV30 with TRBJ1-2, with TRBD1 identical over 7 bases. J was trimmed by 5 bases and V by 5 bases; bases with no gene match: 2. The CDR3 contains 11 residues. CDR1 GTSNPN and CDR2 SVGIG come from the germline V gene (reference sequence). CDR3 sequence reads: CAWGTVYGYTF. The CDR3, as DNA: TGTGCCTGGGGGACAGTGTATGGCTACACCTTC.

DNA for the CDR3: TGTGCCTGGGACAAATGGGACAGTTTTTATTCTGGAAACACCATATATTTT. Residues: CAWDKWDSFYSGNTIYF. This chain connects TRBV30 to TRBJ1-3, with 7 bases fitting TRBD1. The J segment lost 1 base and the V segment lost 5 bases, leaving 14 bases of the junction unmatched. Germline V gene lookup returns CDR1 GTSNPN and CDR2 SVGIG (reference sequence). The CDR3 is 17 amino acids.

The chain combines TRBV6-5 with TRBJ2-7; TRBD1 matches at 11 bases. V gave up 2 bases and J gave up 4 bases; unmatched junction bases: 1. Germline CDR1 MNHEY, CDR2 SVGAGI. The CDR3 sequence is 14 residues long. DNA of the CDR3: TGTGCCAGCAGTTACGGGGACAGGGGGTACGAGCAGTACTTC. Encoded protein: CASSYGDRGYEQYF.

The V and J genes are TRBV29-1 and TRBJ2-5; D may be TRBD2 (6 bases). Germline V gene data show CDR1 as SQVTM and CDR2 as ANQGSEA. V was pared by 3 bases and J by 7 bases, with 24 bases between. This CDR3 region has 16 residues. CDR3 sequence (DNA): TGCAGCGTTGACGGTGACGAGCGGAGGGCGGTTGGGACCCAGTACTTC. This sequence encodes CSVDGDERRAVGTQYF.

J is TRBJ2-2 and V is TRBV30; tentatively, D is TRBD2 (5 bases). The V gene's germline CDR1 is GTSNPN and CDR2 SVGIG (reference sequence). V was shortened by 7 bases and J by 5 bases, with 17 bases between the two germline ends. This CDR3 has 14 residues. The CDR3 protein is CALTSILRTGELFF. In DNA form, the CDR3 reads TGTGCCTTAACTAGTATTCTTCGAACCGGGGAGCTGTTTTTT.

The chain recombines TRBV27 with TRBJ2-3; D unresolved. Trimming removed 3 bases at V and 2 bases at J, with 9 bases between. CDR1 is MNHEY, CDR2 SMNVEV, per germline (reference sequence). The length of the CDR3 is 14 residues. The CDR3 DNA is TGTGCCAGCAGTTTTCAGTCCATCACAGATACGCAGTATTTT. It translates to CASSFQSITDTQYF.

The J gene is TRBJ2-5, the V gene TRBV27; D perhaps matches TRBD1 (6 bases). The CDR3 runs to 14 residues. With 3 bases removed from V and 2 bases from J, the gap between germline ends came to 10 bases. Germline V lookup: CDR1 MNHEY, CDR2 SMNVEV (reference sequence). The CDR3 spells CASSFLDSQETQYF. The CDR3 coding sequence is TGTGCCAGCAGTTTCTTGGACAGTCAAGAGACCCAGTACTTC.

The rearrangement joins TRBV2 to TRBJ2-1; 8 positions agree with TRBD2. The CDR3 has 21 amino acids. Looked up from germline, CDR1 is SNHLY and CDR2 is FYNNEI. Unmatched junction bases numbered 22, after V lost 6 bases and J lost 0 bases. Here the CDR3 reads CASSHKEIAGTAASSYNEQFF. For the CDR3, the DNA is TGTGCCAGCAGCCACAAAGAGATAGCGGGAACGGCCGCCTCCTCCTACAATGAGCAGTTCTTC.

This chain connects TRBV27 to TRBJ2-7; D is possibly TRBD2 (5 bases). Germline CDR1 MNHEY, CDR2 SMNVEV (reference sequence). There are 15 residues in the CDR3. The V end was cut by 5 bases, the J end by 5 bases, with 19 bases between. The CDR3 DNA sequence: TGTGCCAGCAGTCCCCCCAGCGGCCGTACCGACGAGCAGTACTTC. Its protein product is CASSPPSGRTDEQYF.

J is TRBJ2-5 and V is TRBV5-6; 13 bases map to TRBD2. This CDR3 region has 16 residues. Germline loops: CDR1 SGHDT, CDR2 YYEEEE. J lost 2 bases, V lost 3 bases, and 4 bases had no gene match. CDR3 in amino acids: CASSSLGLAGQETQYF. Written as DNA, the CDR3 is TGTGCCAGCAGCTCATTGGGACTAGCGGGGCAAGAGACCCAGTACTTC.

The chain's CDR3 is CASSRGTGVSPLHF. CDR3 nucleotides: TGTGCCAGCAGTAGGGGGACAGGGGTTTCACCCCTCCACTTT. The V gene is TRBV5-4, the J gene TRBJ1-6; 10 positions agree with TRBD1. CDR3 length: 14 amino acids. Germline V gives CDR1 SGHNT, CDR2 YYREEE (reference sequence). J lost 9 bases, V lost 5 bases, and 5 bases had no gene match. The full variable domain, rest sourced from reference TRBV5-4 and TRBJ1-6, is ETGVTQSPTHLIKTRGQQVTLRCSSQSGHNTVSWYQQALGQGPQFIFQYYREEENGRGNFPPRFSGLQFPNYSSELNVNALELDDSALYLCASSRGTGVSPLHFGNGTRLTVT.

V is TRBV12-2 and J is TRBJ1-6; the table calls TRBD1, which could not be checked here. TRBV12-2 is a known pseudogene. There are 14 residues in the CDR3. The CDR3 DNA follows: TGTGCAAGTCGCGCCCAATCTGACAGGGGATCCCTCCACTTT. It yields the protein CASRAQSDRGSLHF.

The rearrangement uses TRBV4-1 and TRBJ2-1, with 13 bases identical to TRBD2. CDR1 is MGHRA and CDR2 is YSYEKL in the germline V gene. This CDR3 region has 16 residues. The junction had 6 bases not matched to a gene; V was cut back by 6 bases and J by 4 bases. CDR3 region: CASRPQGLAGYNEQFF. The CDR3, as DNA: TGCGCCAGCAGACCCCAGGGACTAGCGGGATACAATGAGCAGTTCTTC.

The chain has TRBV5-1 and TRBJ2-7; D perhaps matches TRBD1 (5 bases). Deletions cut 5 bases from V and 2 bases from J, with 11 bases between. This CDR3 has 13 amino acids. Germline CDR1 reads SGHRS; CDR2 reads YFSETQ. The DNA for the CDR3 is TGCGCCAGCAGTTCGACAGATGCCTACGAGCAGTACTTC. Its protein product is CASSSTDAYEQYF.

This clone came up once. The J gene is TRBJ2-5, the V gene TRBV30, with D tentatively TRBD1 (6 bases). The CDR3 is made up of 15 amino acids. The V gene lost 5 bases and the J gene lost 2 bases, with 18 bases spanning the gap. Germline CDR1 and CDR2: GTSNPN and SVGIG (reference sequence). The CDR3, as DNA: TGTGCCTGGGATGAACAGGGAATGAATCAAGAGACCCAGTACTTC. Translating gives CAWDEQGMNQETQYF.

The V and J genes are TRBV6-6 and TRBJ1-1, with no clear D. V lost 0 bases to trimming and J lost 3 bases, with 14 bases between them. This CDR3 contains 16 residues. CDR1 and CDR2 from the germline V gene are MNHNY and SVGAGI (reference sequence). The CDR3 DNA sequence: TGTGCCAGCAGTTACTCGATACGGGTGCCTGACACTGAAGCTTTCTTT. Amino acid sequence: CASSYSIRVPDTEAFF.

Only a few counts were recorded for this clone. The gene calls are TRBV7-9 and TRBJ2-1, with TRBD2 identical over 10 bases. Germline trimming cut 5 bases from V and 3 bases from J; bases unmatched to any gene: 10. CDR1 SEHNR and CDR2 FQNEAQ come from the germline V gene (reference sequence). The CDR3 runs 17 residues. CDR3 DNA: TGTGCCAGCAGCCAACGTAGCGGGGGGCTCAACTACAATGAGCAGTTCTTC. Translating gives CASSQRSGGLNYNEQFF.

The chain joins TRBV4-1 to TRBJ2-7, with 9 nucleotides matching TRBD1. There are 15 residues in the CDR3. V lost 3 bases, J lost 2 bases, and 5 bases stayed unmatched. Germline CDR1 reads MGHRA; CDR2 reads YSYEKL. The CDR3 loop is CASSQKGQGPYEQYF. In DNA form, the CDR3 reads TGCGCCAGCAGCCAGAAGGGACAGGGTCCCTACGAGCAGTACTTC.